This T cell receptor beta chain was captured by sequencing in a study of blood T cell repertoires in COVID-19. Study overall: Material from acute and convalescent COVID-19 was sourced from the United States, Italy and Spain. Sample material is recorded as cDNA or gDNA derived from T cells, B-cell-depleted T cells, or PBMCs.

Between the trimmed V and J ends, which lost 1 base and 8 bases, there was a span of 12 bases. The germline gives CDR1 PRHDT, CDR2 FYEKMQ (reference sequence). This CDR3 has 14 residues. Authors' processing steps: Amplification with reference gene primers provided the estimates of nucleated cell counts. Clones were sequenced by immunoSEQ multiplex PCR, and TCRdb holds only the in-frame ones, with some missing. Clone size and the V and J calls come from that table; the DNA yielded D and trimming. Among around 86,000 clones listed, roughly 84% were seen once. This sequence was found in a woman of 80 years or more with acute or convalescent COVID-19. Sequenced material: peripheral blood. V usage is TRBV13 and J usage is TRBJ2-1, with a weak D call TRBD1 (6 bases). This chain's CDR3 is CASSLEYRVDEQFF. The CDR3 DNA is TGTGCCAGCAGCTTAGAGTACAGGGTCGATGAGCAGTTCTTC.